In its sample, the clone carrying this T cell receptor beta chain was seen a few times. This sample stems from a study of T cells after yellow fever vaccination. The CDR3 is 14 amino acids. Trimming took 4 bases from V and 4 from J; bases not matched to a gene: 4. CDR1 is SGHVS and CDR2 is FQNEAQ in the germline V gene. TCRdb reprocessed the 5' RACE reads via MiXCR and lists one record per CDR3 protein. The data hold hundreds of thousands of distinct CDR3 sequences, with 21% observed a single time. This sequence originates from a man aged 18 to 30 who received the YFV17D yellow fever vaccine. The material was PBMCs, obtained 21 days after the first yellow fever vaccination. The J gene is TRBJ1-2, the V gene TRBV7-8, with 9 bases lining up with TRBD1. In DNA form, the CDR3 reads TGTGCCAGCAGCTCGGGACAGGGAGGCTATGGCTACACCTTC. Its protein product is CASSSGQGGYGYTF.